This T cell receptor (beta chain) derives from a study of technical replicates of blood from several donors. The method was immunoSEQ multiplex PCR; TCRdb's version includes in-frame clones alone and lacks a portion of them. The sample shows about 89,000 clones, about 94% of them seen only once. This TCR derives from a human donor in good health. Specimen: T cells isolated from PBMCs.

The CDR3 sequence is CASRGQGEGGYTF. The CDR3, as DNA: TGTGCCAGCAGAGGACAGGGCGAGGGTGGCTACACCTTC. J is TRBJ1-2 and V is TRBV9; 8 bases align to TRBD1. This CDR3 spans 13 amino acids. Germline assignment: CDR1 SGDLS and CDR2 YYNGEE. V shed 5 bases and J 7 bases; nucleotides not matched to a gene: 7.